This TCR beta chain was retrieved from a study of T cells after yellow fever vaccination (dated by TCRdb to the late 2010s). Turning to the overall study: Libraries from fractions with low cell numbers were prepared with the SMART-Seq v4 Ultra Low Input RNA kit. Two healthy male donors, one aged 18 to 29 and one aged 30 to 40 years, made up the cohort. Bulk PBMC replicates and cell subsets were isolated from blood drawn at multiple timepoints before and after both primary and secondary immunization. To track T-cell clones before and after primary and booster YFV17D yellow fever vaccination, bulk TCR alpha and beta repertoires were sequenced longitudinally. Results the study describes overall, beyond this receptor: After the booster, most of the clones that had expanded following primary vaccination were detected again (around 95% of CD4 and around nine tenths of CD8), which suggests that memory was broadly maintained. Compared with the primary T-cell response, the secondary T-cell response was weaker but faster, peaking on day 5 rather than day 15. The study included only a couple of donors, which limits how far the findings can be generalized. Computational filtering was needed because FACS-sorted repertoires could contain abundant contaminating clonotypes from the bulk population. A small fraction of clonotypes showed up in both the CD4 and CD8 compartments, probably as a result of convergent recombination.

For this chain, trimming is 5 bases at the V end and 5 bases at the J end, and the number of junction bases without a gene match is 7. CDR1 is given as SQVTM and CDR2 as ANQGSEA, both from the germline V gene. Spanning cysteine to phenylalanine, the CDR3 consists of 14 amino acids. The kept DNA is CDR3 alone, 42 bases in frame from the first base. This clonotype was detected a few times. What this receptor recognizes is not known. It has no much larger one-base neighbor in the sample; base qualities were not kept. The treatment or condition label corresponds to: live attenuated yellow fever vaccine strain. At each blood-draw timepoint, two biological replicates of bulk PBMCs were obtained. PBMCs were isolated from peripheral blood using a standard Ficoll-Paque protocol. TriZol was used to extract RNA from bulk PBMCs, CD4 and CD8 fractions, and dextramer-positive and dextramer-negative fractions. Instrument on record: Illumina NovaSeq 6000. TCR cDNA was synthesized by 5'RACE template switching, which introduced a universal primer site and unique molecular identifiers. Priming of cDNA synthesis was performed from both the TCR alpha and TCR beta constant segments. Libraries were amplified in two PCR steps, with sample barcodes and sequencing adapters added in the second step. Sequencing of libraries was performed on Illumina HiSeq 2500 (2x100 bp) or NovaSeq (2x150 bp). Turning to the authors' computational methods: Demultiplexing of reads and collapsing into UMI consensus sequences were performed with MIGEC, and V(D)J alignment was carried out with MiXCR. Vaccine-responding clonotypes were defined with edgeR using replicate PBMC samples, requiring FDR below 0.01 and a log2 fold change above 5 up to day 15. Bulk clonotypes were assigned CD4 or CD8 identity according to which sequenced CD4 or CD8 repertoire held them at higher abundance. TCRdb ran its own pipeline on the public reads, namely fastp trimming at Q25 and MiXCR clone calling, and kept in-frame beta chains. Rows merge per CDR3 protein into single entries with the most common DNA and genes. The V and J calls and clone size come from TCRdb's table, not from the authors' own analysis. A total of some 390,000 distinct CDR3 sequences appear in this sample, under 20% of them only once. The top ten hold 18% of the sample.

The chain is assembled from TRBV29-1 and TRBJ1-1, with 11 junctional bases fitting TRBD1. The sequencing here drew on PBMCs, taken before the yellow fever booster vaccination. The receptor's source is a man aged 18 to 30 who received the YFV17D yellow fever vaccine. Here the CDR3 is given as CSVIPRDRGTEAFF. The base sequence is TGCAGCGTTATCCCTCGGGACAGGGGGACTGAAGCTTTCTTT.